This entry features one T cell receptor (beta chain) sequence. The data stem from a study of blood T cell repertoires in COVID-19. Study background: Spain, Italy and the United States supplied samples that represented acute and convalescent COVID-19. From T cells, B-cell-depleted T cells, or PBMCs came the material, which was cDNA or gDNA.

The CDR3 extends over 18 amino acids. Germline CDR1 is MNHEY and CDR2 is SVGEGT. V lost 0 bases, J lost 0 bases, and 14 bases lay in between. Sequencing used immunoSEQ multiplex PCR; TCRdb keeps in-frame clones, though not all of them. The sample carries roughly 87,000 clones, roughly 89% recorded once. The V call is TRBV6-2 or TRBV6-3, the J call TRBJ2-2; maybe TRBD1 (6 bases). This clonotype was obtained from an elderly woman with active COVID-19. The specimen sequenced was peripheral blood. As DNA, the CDR3 is TGTGCCAGCAGTTACTCGTATTATACAGGGACGAACACCGGGGAGCTGTTTTTT. Its translation is CASSYSYYTGTNTGELFF.